The 21 T cell receptor beta chains reported below all come from one sample, sequenced in a study of graft-versus-host responses after intestinal transplantation. Measured with immunoSEQ multiplex PCR; TCRdb has only the in-frame clones, and not every one. Here the sample spans about 97,000 clones, about 93% being singletons. Material: PBMCs, obtained about 440 days after intestinal transplant. All receptors come from a human patient who received an intestinal transplant, so some T cells may come from the graft donor.

The chain uses TRBV6-5 and TRBJ2-4, with D perhaps given as TRBD1 or TRBD2 (6 bases each). The CDR3 sequence is 14 residues long. The V gene's germline CDR1 is MNHEY and CDR2 SVGAGI. V was pared by 5 bases and J by 2 bases, with 10 bases between. The CDR3 region has the DNA TGTGCCAGCAGTCTGGGGGGCCCCAAAAACATTCAGTACTTC. Residues: CASSLGGPKNIQYF.

The V gene is TRBV18, the J gene TRBJ1-1; D perhaps matches TRBD1 (6 bases). Germline V lookup: CDR1 KGHSH, CDR2 LQKENI. The CDR3 sequence is 18 residues long. V lost 6 bases and J 3 bases, leaving 26 bases between the germline ends. The CDR3 nucleotides read TGTGCCAGCTCGCTCCGCAGGGGCCTAACCAGGCAAGACACTGAAGCTTTCTTT. The encoded protein is CASSLRRGLTRQDTEAFF.

The J gene is TRBJ1-1, the V gene TRBV9, with D hard to call. V dropped 3 bases and J dropped 1 base, with 7 bases sitting between them. The CDR3 extends over 13 amino acids. Looked up from germline, CDR1 is SGDLS and CDR2 is YYNGEE. As DNA, the CDR3 is TGTGCCAGCAGCGCCCACAAGAACACTGAAGCTTTCTTT. Its protein product is CASSAHKNTEAFF.

The J gene is TRBJ1-2, the V gene TRBV10-3, with a possible D match to TRBD1 (5 bases). This CDR3 is 15 amino acids long. Looked up from germline, CDR1 is ENHRY and CDR2 is SYGVKD. With 2 bases removed from V and 5 bases from J, the gap between germline ends came to 15 bases. This CDR3 is CAISEDSRLYYGYTF. CDR3 sequence (DNA): TGTGCCATCAGTGAGGACAGCCGCCTTTATTATGGCTACACCTTC.

The chain recombines TRBV29-1 with TRBJ1-2; D is ambiguous. The CDR3 extends over 12 amino acids. CDR1 is SQVTM, CDR2 ANQGSEA, per germline. Trimming took off 6 bases at V and 5 bases at J, with 13 bases between the two ends. The CDR3, as DNA: TGCAGCGTCCGGACGGGCTTGTATGGCTACACCTTC. Residues: CSVRTGLYGYTF.

V is TRBV7-9 and J is TRBJ1-1; D is uncertain. Germline V gives CDR1 SEHNR, CDR2 FQNEAQ (reference sequence). The ends were cut back, 0 bases at V and 3 bases at J, with 11 bases in the middle. The CDR3 runs to 15 residues. The CDR3 nucleotides are TGTGCCAGCAGCTTAGCGTCCTCGTCGTACACTGAAGCTTTCTTT. This sequence encodes CASSLASSSYTEAFF.

The J gene is TRBJ1-3, the V gene TRBV6-5; D is unresolved. Germline values: CDR1 MNHEY, CDR2 SVGAGI. The germline V and J ends were trimmed by 5 bases and 1 base, with 9 bases remaining between them. The CDR3 is 14 residues long. The CDR3 spells CASSPTASGNTIYF. The CDR3 nucleotides are TGTGCCAGCAGTCCGACTGCATCTGGAAACACCATATATTTT.

The chain employs TRBV7-2 and TRBJ1-3; TRBD1 aligns across 9 bases. Germline CDR1 is SGHTA and CDR2 is FQGNSA. J was trimmed by 8 bases and V by 6 bases; bases with no gene match: 17. The CDR3 is 17 amino acids. CDR3 coding DNA: TGTGCCAGCAGTCCCCGGGACAGGGATGTCCGACGAGACACCATATATTTT. This translates into CASSPRDRDVRRDTIYF.

The chain is built from TRBV5-1 and TRBJ1-4; D gene unclear. Germline V CDR1 and CDR2: SGHRS, YFSETQ. The CDR3 totals 14 residues. The V end was cut by 0 bases, the J end by 4 bases, with 7 bases between. The CDR3 DNA sequence: TGCGCCAGCAGCTTGGGACAAATTAATGAAAAACTGTTTTTT. This gives the protein CASSLGQINEKLFF.

The rearrangement uses TRBV2 and TRBJ1-2, with D perhaps matching TRBD1 (6 bases). Trimming removed 2 bases at V and 7 bases at J, with 17 bases between. Germline assignment: CDR1 SNHLY and CDR2 FYNNEI. The CDR3 spans 15 residues. The DNA for the CDR3 is TGTGCCAGCAGTGAAAACCCTCCCAGGGGTACTGGCTACACCTTC. This codes for CASSENPPRGTGYTF.

This chain uses TRBV6-1 with TRBJ1-5, with 9 bases fitting TRBD1. The CDR3 contains 15 residues. The germline V gene encodes CDR1 MNHNS and CDR2 SASEGT. With V trimmed by 3 bases and J by 6 bases, 6 bases remained unmatched. Here the CDR3 DNA reads TGTGCCAGCAGTGATTATACAGGGGGCAGTCAGCCCCAGCATTTT. Residues: CASSDYTGGSQPQHF.

The chain recombines TRBV6-6 with TRBJ2-3; D call uncertain. V lost 5 bases to trimming and J lost 7 bases, with 4 bases between them. The CDR3 has 10 amino acids. The germline V gene has CDR1 MNHNY and CDR2 SVGAGI (reference sequence). The CDR3 reads CASSGNTQYF. The CDR3 DNA sequence: TGTGCCAGCAGTGGGAATACGCAGTATTTT.

The V gene is TRBV6-5, the J gene TRBJ1-1; 7 bases match TRBD1. V shed 3 bases, J shed 8 bases, and the junction held 12 bases outside the gene matches. Germline CDR1 is MNHEY and CDR2 is SVGAGI. The CDR3 length is 15 residues. CDR3 bases: TGTGCCAGCAGTTATTCGGACAGGTCGTCACGGGAAGCTTTCTTT. Translated, it gives CASSYSDRSSREAFF.

As for this clone: The same CDR3 can be traced to other DNA sequences in this sample. V usage is TRBV7-3 and J usage is TRBJ1-1; the D gene is possibly TRBD1 (5 bases). Germline values: CDR1 SGHTA, CDR2 FQGTGA. CDR3 length equals 12 residues. Trimming took 5 bases from V and 4 from J, leaving 8 bases between them. DNA for the CDR3: TGTGCCAGCAGCCCTGGGGGCACTGAAGCTTTCTTT. This sequence encodes CASSPGGTEAFF.

This sequence joins TRBV20-1 and TRBJ2-7; D uncertain. V gave up 6 bases and J gave up 4 bases, with 10 bases separating them. The length of the CDR3 is 11 residues. Germline V lookup: CDR1 DFQATT, CDR2 SNEGSKA (reference sequence). The CDR3 DNA reads as TGCAGTGCACCCGATGGGTACGAGCAGTACTTC. It yields the protein CSAPDGYEQYF.

This clone is a singleton in its sample. The V call is TRBV6-6, the J call TRBJ2-1; 7 bases are a match to TRBD2. J lost 0 bases, V lost 3 bases, and 2 bases had no gene match. CDR3 size: 15 residues. Germline-derived CDR1 and CDR2 are MNHNY and SVGAGI (reference sequence). CDR3 DNA sequence: TGTGCCAGCAGTTATGGGGGGGTCTCCTACAATGAGCAGTTCTTC. This translates into CASSYGGVSYNEQFF.

This rearrangement joins TRBV2 to TRBJ1-1; D not resolved. V was shortened by 5 bases and J by 1 base, with 8 bases between the two germline ends. The germline CDR1 and CDR2 sequences are SNHLY and FYNNEI. The length of the CDR3 is 13 residues. CDR3 in DNA: TGTGCCAGCAGTCAGGAATGGAACACTGAAGCTTTCTTT. Its protein is CASSQEWNTEAFF.

The chain joins TRBV6-1 to TRBJ1-1; no clear D. The CDR3 totals 14 residues. CDR1 is MNHNS, CDR2 SASEGT, per germline. V was cut by 2 bases and J by 1 base, with 8 bases left in between. In nucleotides, the CDR3 is TGTGCCAGCAGTGAACCCCACAGGAACACTGAAGCTTTCTTT. It is translated as CASSEPHRNTEAFF.

This sequence joins TRBV28 and TRBJ2-5, with TRBD2 identical over 7 bases. V was clipped by 7 bases and J by 2 bases; unmatched bases: 7. The CDR3 runs 14 residues. CDR1 and CDR2 (germline): MDHEN, SYDVKM. The CDR3 nucleotides are TGTGCCAGCAAACCCGGGGGGACTCAAGAGACCCAGTACTTC. Translated: CASKPGGTQETQYF.

V usage is TRBV11-2 and J usage is TRBJ2-5, with TRBD1 matching 7 bases. This CDR3 comprises 15 residues. Germline values: CDR1 SGHAT, CDR2 FQNNGV. V shed 0 bases and J 5 bases; nucleotides not matched to a gene: 6. This chain's CDR3 is CASSLEYRGEETQYF. In DNA, the CDR3 is TGTGCCAGCAGCTTAGAATACAGGGGCGAGGAGACCCAGTACTTC.

This clone turned up a few times. This sequence joins TRBV27 and TRBJ1-5; 10 positions match TRBD1. CDR1 and CDR2 (germline): MNHEY, SMNVEV (reference sequence). Trimming removed 6 bases from V and 5 bases from J; junction bases left unmatched: 4. The CDR3 spans 14 residues. CDR3 sequence: CASRKGQGYQPQHF. In DNA form, the CDR3 reads TGTGCCAGCAGGAAGGGACAGGGGTATCAGCCCCAGCATTTT.